This TCR beta chain is drawn from a study of blood T cell repertoires in COVID-19. About the study: Acute and convalescent COVID-19 samples came from the United States, Italy and Spain. In each case, the material was cDNA or gDNA derived from T cells, B-cell-depleted T cells, or PBMCs.

Per the authors' pipeline: Estimation of nucleated cell counts relied on the amplification of reference gene primers. Repertoires were generated with immunoSEQ multiplex PCR, while TCRdb's copy carries only in-frame clones and drops some. V, J and clone size derive from that table, while D and trimming were established from the DNA sequence. The sample records 25,000 to 35,000 clones, approximately 90% being singletons. The sample comprised peripheral blood. The receptor was derived from a man at least 80 years old with acute or convalescent COVID-19.

CDR3 sequence: CSVSDRGTEAFF. The CDR3 coding sequence is TGCAGCGTTTCTGACAGGGGCACTGAAGCTTTCTTT. The V call is TRBV29-1, the J call TRBJ1-1; TRBD1 agrees at 8 bases. Germline CDR1 is SQVTM and CDR2 is ANQGSEA. The CDR3 is 12 amino acids. V lost 5 bases and J lost 4; bases outside the gene matches: 3.